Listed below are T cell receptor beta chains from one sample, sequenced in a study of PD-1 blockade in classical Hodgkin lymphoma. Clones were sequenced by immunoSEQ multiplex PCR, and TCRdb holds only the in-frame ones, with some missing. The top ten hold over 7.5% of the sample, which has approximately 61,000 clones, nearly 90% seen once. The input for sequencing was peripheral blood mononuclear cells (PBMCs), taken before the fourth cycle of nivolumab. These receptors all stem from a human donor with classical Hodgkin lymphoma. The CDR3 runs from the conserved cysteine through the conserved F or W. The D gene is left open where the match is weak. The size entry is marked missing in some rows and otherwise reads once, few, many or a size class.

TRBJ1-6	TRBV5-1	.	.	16	TGCGCCAGCAGCTTGGCCCCGGGGGCCTCAAATTCACCCCTCCACTTT	CASSLAPGASNSPLHF
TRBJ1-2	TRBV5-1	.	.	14	TGCGCCAGCAGTTTAATTCCCCAGGGTAGTGGCTACACCTTC	CASSLIPQGSGYTF
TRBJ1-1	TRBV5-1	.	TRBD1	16	TGCGCCAGCAGCTTACAAACAGGGGACTTTCACACTGAAGCTTTCTTT	CASSLQTGDFHTEAFF
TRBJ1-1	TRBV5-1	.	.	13	TGCGCCAGCAGCCAGACAGTAAACACTGAAGCTTTCTTT	CASSQTVNTEAFF
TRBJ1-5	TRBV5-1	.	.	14	TGCGCCAGCAGCCCGGCGTGGGGGAATCAGCCCCAGCATTTT	CASSPAWGNQPQHF
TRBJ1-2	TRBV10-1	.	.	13	TGCGCCAGCAGTGAGCAGGGAAACTATGGCTACACCTTC	CASSEQGNYGYTF
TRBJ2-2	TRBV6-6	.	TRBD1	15	TGTGCCAGTGTTGGACAGGAGGCGAACACCGGGGAGCTGTTTTTT	CASVGQEANTGELFF
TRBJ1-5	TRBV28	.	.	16	TGTGCCAGCAGTTTATACGGTGGGCAGGGAGGCCAGCCCCAGCATTTT	CASSLYGGQGGQPQHF
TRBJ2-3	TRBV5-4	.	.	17	TGTGCCAGCAGCTTCAGAATGGGGACATCTAGCACAGATACGCAGTATTTT	CASSFRMGTSSTDTQYF
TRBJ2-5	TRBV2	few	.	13	TGTGCCAGCAGCGTTATAAACCAAGAGACCCAGTACTTC	CASSVINQETQYF
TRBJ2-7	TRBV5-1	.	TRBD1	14	TGCGCCAGCGAGCAACAGGGGGGAGTGGGCGAGCAGTACTTC	CASEQQGGVGEQYF
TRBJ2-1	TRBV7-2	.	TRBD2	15	TGTGCCAGCAGCTCGGGAACAGCGGGGCACAATGAGCAGTTCTTC	CASSSGTAGHNEQFF
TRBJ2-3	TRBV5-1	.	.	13	TGCGCCAGCAGCGAACCCCCCATGGATACGCAGTATTTT	CASSEPPMDTQYF
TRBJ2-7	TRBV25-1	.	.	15	TGTGCCAGCAGTGAATGGGGTAGCGGAACCTACGAGCAGTACTTC	CASSEWGSGTYEQYF
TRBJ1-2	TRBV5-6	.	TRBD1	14	TGTGCCAGCAGCCGGGGGAGGGGGCGCGGTGGCTACACCTTC	CASSRGRGRGGYTF
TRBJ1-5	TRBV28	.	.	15	TGTGCCAGCAGTTTTGAGCACGGCGGGGGTCAGCCCCAGCATTTT	CASSFEHGGGQPQHF
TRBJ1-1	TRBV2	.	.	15	TGTGCCAGCAGTGTCCGAACACTCAGGGGCGCAGGAGCTTTCTTT	CASSVRTLRGAGAFF
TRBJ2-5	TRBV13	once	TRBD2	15	TGTGCCAGCAGCCCTCGCGGGGGGGCTCGGGAGACCCAGTACTTC	CASSPRGGARETQYF
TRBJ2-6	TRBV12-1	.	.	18	TGTGCCAGCAGCTTCCGGACGCCAGGGTTCTCTGGGGCCAACGTCCTGACTTTC	CASSFRTPGFSGANVLTF
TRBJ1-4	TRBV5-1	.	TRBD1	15	TGCGCCAGCAGCTTGCAGGGGGGCACTAATGAAAAACTGTTTTTT	CASSLQGGTNEKLFF
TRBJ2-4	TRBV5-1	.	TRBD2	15	TGCGCCAGCAGCCGGGATGGACTAGCGGGAAACATTCAGTACTTC	CASSRDGLAGNIQYF
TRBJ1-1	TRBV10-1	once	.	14	TGCGCCAGCAGTGAGTCGACTCGGGACACTGAAGCTTTCTTT	CASSESTRDTEAFF
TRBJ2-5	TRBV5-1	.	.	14	TGCGCCAGCAGCTTGGGTCGGGGTAGGGAGACCCAGTACTTC	CASSLGRGRETQYF